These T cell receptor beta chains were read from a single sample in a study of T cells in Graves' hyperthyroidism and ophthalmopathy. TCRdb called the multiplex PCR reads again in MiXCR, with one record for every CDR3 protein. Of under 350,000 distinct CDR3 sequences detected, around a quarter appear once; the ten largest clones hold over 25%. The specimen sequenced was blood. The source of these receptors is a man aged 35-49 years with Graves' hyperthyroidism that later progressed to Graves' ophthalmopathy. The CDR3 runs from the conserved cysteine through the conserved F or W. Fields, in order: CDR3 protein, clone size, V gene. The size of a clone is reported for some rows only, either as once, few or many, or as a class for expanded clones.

CASNHFGTGGNQPQHF | . | TRBV6-2/TRBV6-3
CASSLSGTDSVVYGYTF | many | TRBV19
CSAPGLLQETQYF | many | TRBV20-1
CSGRTGKRGTDTQYF | many | TRBV29-1
CASSWTPRETQYF | few | TRBV12-3/TRBV12-4
CASRRTEAYGYTF | . | TRBV19
CASSQQVGQETQYF | few | TRBV7-2
CASSLSGGAWAEAFF | . | TRBV12-3/TRBV12-4
CASSYRGLAGDEQYF | . | TRBV6-5
CASGRASAGETQYF | many | TRBV12-3/TRBV12-4
CASSVETSGGGLETQYF | many | TRBV9
CASTLAGVNIQYF | . | TRBV14
CASSPRDLYEQYF | once | TRBV6-2/TRBV6-3
CASSQAGAGLAYEQYF | many | TRBV4-1
CSAIGLREVQREAFF | . | TRBV20-1
CASSSITPRQQETQYF | many | TRBV19
CSADGTRSTDTQYF | . | TRBV20-1
CATSRDPRGSYEQYF | many | TRBV15
CATSGRQGSRGRQETQYF | few | TRBV24-1
CASSTLGTGVDEQYF | many | TRBV6-2/TRBV6-3
CSAVDRGRSGELFF | many | TRBV20-1
CASRSGGAVDTEAFF | . | TRBV12-3/TRBV12-4